This T cell receptor (beta chain) was sequenced during a study of radiation and T cells in renal cell carcinoma. Regarding this clone: Its antigen is unknown.

Time point indicated: blood 4 weeks post-SBRT, at nephrectomy. The treatment here: 15 Gy SBRT to primary tumor, nephrectomy 4 weeks later. Nephrectomy followed 15 Gy stereotactic body radiation by 4 weeks. After SBRT, blood was collected at 2 and 4 weeks, plus baseline. Clear cell pathology was present in this patient's renal cell carcinoma. General observations from the study: In blood, top tumor clones expanded by 2 weeks, shrinking by 4.

Measured with immunoSEQ multiplex PCR; TCRdb has only the in-frame clones, and not every one. Of 150,000 to 200,000 clones in the sample, 88% were seen once. The CDR3 has 14 residues. Germline CDR1 SEHNR, CDR2 FQNEAQ (reference sequence). V was trimmed by 7 bases and J by 4 bases, leaving 16 bases between them. The sequences come from blood, collected from a patient whose treatment included radiotherapy and nephrectomy. The chain couples TRBV7-9 to TRBJ1-2; TRBD1 is a possible D gene (5 bases). The receptor was isolated from a woman in her fifties or sixties with renal cell carcinoma. The CDR3 DNA reads TGTGCCAGCATCCGCCAAACGGGACGCTATGGCTACACCTTC. Protein product: CASIRQTGRYGYTF.